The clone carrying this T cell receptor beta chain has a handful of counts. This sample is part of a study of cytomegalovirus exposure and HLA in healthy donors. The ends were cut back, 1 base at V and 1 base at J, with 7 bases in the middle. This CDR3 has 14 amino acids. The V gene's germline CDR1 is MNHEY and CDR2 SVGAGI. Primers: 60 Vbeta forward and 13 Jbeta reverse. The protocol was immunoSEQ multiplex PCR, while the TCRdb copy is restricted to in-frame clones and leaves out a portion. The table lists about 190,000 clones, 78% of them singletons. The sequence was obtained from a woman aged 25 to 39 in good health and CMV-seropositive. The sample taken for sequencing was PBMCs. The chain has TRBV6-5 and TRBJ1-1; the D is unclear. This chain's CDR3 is CASSYWEGNTEAFF. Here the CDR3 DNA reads TGTGCCAGCAGTTACTGGGAGGGGAACACTGAAGCTTTCTTT.